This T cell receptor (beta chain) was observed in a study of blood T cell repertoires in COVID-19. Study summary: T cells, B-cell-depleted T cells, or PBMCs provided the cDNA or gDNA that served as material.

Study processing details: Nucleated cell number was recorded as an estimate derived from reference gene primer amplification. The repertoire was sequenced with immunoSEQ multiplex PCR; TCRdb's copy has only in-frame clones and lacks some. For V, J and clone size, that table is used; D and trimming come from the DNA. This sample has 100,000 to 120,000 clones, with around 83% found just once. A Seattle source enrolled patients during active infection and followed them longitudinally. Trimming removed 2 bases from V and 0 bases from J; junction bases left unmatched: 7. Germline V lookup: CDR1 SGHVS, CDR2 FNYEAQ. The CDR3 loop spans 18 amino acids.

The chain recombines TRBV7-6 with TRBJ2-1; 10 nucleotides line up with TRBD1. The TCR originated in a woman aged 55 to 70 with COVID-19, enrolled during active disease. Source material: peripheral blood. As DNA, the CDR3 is TGTGCCAGCAGCTTAACCACGACAGGGGGCCTCTCCTACAATGAGCAGTTCTTC. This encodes CASSLTTTGGLSYNEQFF. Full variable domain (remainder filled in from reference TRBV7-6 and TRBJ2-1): GAGVSQSPRYKVTKRGQDVALRCDPISGHVSLYWYRQALGQGPEFLTYFNYEAQQDKSGLPNDRFSAERPEGSISTLTIQRTEQRDSAMYRCASSLTTTGGLSYNEQFFGPGTRLTVL.